A single sample gave rise to the 14 T cell receptor beta chains below, sequenced in a study of blood T cells in healthy people across ages. The second PCR ran roughly 6 to 11 cycles with a sample-barcoded 5' primer and J-beta primers. TCRdb called the 5' RACE reads again in MiXCR, with one record for every CDR3 protein. Among 750,000 to 950,000 distinct CDR3 sequences, 25% to 30% were seen once, and the ten largest hold roughly 10%. The same sample was also used in a study of T cells of mothers and their children.

The sequenced material came from blood. The receptors originated from a woman aged 40 to 55 in good health.

This clonotype has a count of ten or more. The V and J genes are TRBV20-1 and TRBJ1-2; D gene uncertain. Germline V gene lookup returns CDR1 DFQATT and CDR2 SNEGSKA (reference sequence). With 6 bases removed from V and 4 bases from J, the gap between germline ends came to 9 bases. The length of the CDR3 is 11 residues. CDR3 loop: CSAPGGYGYTF. The CDR3 DNA reads as TGCAGTGCCCCCGGCGGCTATGGCTACACCTTC.

This clonotype showed up just a few times. The chain links TRBV20-1 to TRBJ1-2; D perhaps matches TRBD1 (6 bases). This CDR3 comprises 15 residues. V lost 0 bases to trimming and J lost 7 bases, with 18 bases between them. The V gene's germline CDR1 is DFQATT and CDR2 SNEGSKA (reference sequence). The CDR3 spells CSARDPGQQGLGYTF. The CDR3 DNA reads as TGCAGTGCTAGAGATCCTGGACAGCAAGGTCTTGGCTACACCTTC.

A word on this clonotype: Given a much more abundant clone one base away, this may be a read error. The genes are TRBV24-1 and TRBJ2-5; possibly TRBD2 for D (6 bases). The J call could be wrong; TRBJ2-1 is a better fit for the DNA end. Germline V gene data show CDR1 as KGHDR and CDR2 as SFDVKD. This CDR3 has 13 residues. The CDR3 region has the DNA TGTGCCACCGGAGACCGGGAGCCAGAGACCCAGTTCTTC. It codes for CATGDREPETQFF.

The chain's CDR3 is CASSQYRGQGSPLHF. As DNA, the CDR3 is TGCGCCAGCAGCCAATACAGGGGGCAAGGGTCACCCCTCCACTTT. This chain uses TRBV5-1 with TRBJ1-6; TRBD1 agrees at 9 bases. The germline gives CDR1 SGHRS, CDR2 YFSETQ. The CDR3 contains 15 residues. The V segment lost 4 bases and the J segment 10 bases; nucleotides outside the gene matches: 9.

This clonotype was observed at least ten times. The chain is built from TRBV20-1 and TRBJ2-7; TRBD2 matches 7 bases. The junction had 5 bases not matched to a gene; V was cut back by 3 bases and J by 0 bases. CDR3 length equals 14 residues. CDR1 DFQATT and CDR2 SNEGSKA come from the germline V gene (reference sequence). This CDR3 is CSARGGYYSYEQYF. The CDR3 DNA reads as TGCAGTGCTAGGGGGGGGTATTACTCCTACGAGCAGTACTTC.

The V call is TRBV25-1, the J call TRBJ1-1, with 9 bases aligning to TRBD1. This CDR3 region has 16 residues. Per the germline V gene, CDR1 is MGHDK and CDR2 is SYGVNS. V shed 2 bases and J 1 base; nucleotides not matched to a gene: 5. This CDR3 is CASSEEQGAGNTEAFF. In nucleotides, the CDR3 is TGTGCCAGCAGTGAAGAACAGGGGGCCGGGAACACTGAAGCTTTCTTT. The whole variable domain, remainder taken from reference TRBV25-1 and TRBJ1-1, is EADIYQTPRYLVIGTGKKITLECSQTMGHDKMYWYQQDPGMELHLIHYSYGVNSTEKGDLSSESTVSRIRTEHFPLTLESARPSHTSQYLCASSEEQGAGNTEAFFGQGTRLTVV.

This chain connects TRBV11-1 to TRBJ1-6; D remains ambiguous. Germline V gene sequence: CDR1 SGHAT, CDR2 FQDESV (reference sequence). The V end was cut by 3 bases, the J end by 7 bases, with 7 bases between. This CDR3 region has 13 residues. The CDR3 loop reads CASSLHENSPLHF. CDR3 DNA sequence: TGTGCCAGCAGCTTGCATGAGAATTCACCCCTCCACTTT. The variable domain in full, completed from reference TRBV11-1 and TRBJ1-6, reads EAEVAQSPRYKITEKSQAVAFWCDPISGHATLYWYRQILGQGPELLVQFQDESVVDDSQLPKDRFSAERLKGVDSTLKIQPAELGDSAMYLCASSLHENSPLHFGNGTRLTVT.

This clonotype turned up a few times. This chain links TRBV20-1 with TRBJ1-5, with D uncertain. CDR1 is DFQATT, CDR2 SNEGSKA, per germline (reference sequence). V lost 0 bases to trimming and J lost 4 bases, with 19 bases between them. The CDR3 has 17 residues. CDR3 sequence: CSARDLGGGASNQPQHF. In DNA form, the CDR3 reads TGCAGTGCTAGAGATCTGGGCGGAGGAGCATCAAATCAGCCCCAGCATTTT.

At least ten counts were recorded for this clonotype. The gene calls are TRBV7-9 and TRBJ2-7; tentatively, D is TRBD2 (6 bases). This CDR3 region has 13 residues. V dropped 5 bases and J dropped 5 bases, with 13 bases sitting between them. Germline CDR1 and CDR2: SEHNR and FQNEAQ (reference sequence). CDR3 amino acids: CASSPAGEDEQYF. In DNA, the CDR3 is TGTGCCAGCAGCCCAGCGGGCGAAGACGAGCAGTACTTC.

Comments on this clonotype: Since a much larger clone is just one base distant, this may be a read error. This chain uses TRBV15 with TRBJ2-7; D is uncertain. From germline, CDR1 is LNHNV and CDR2 YYDKDF (reference sequence). Trimming cost V 1 base and J 5 bases, with 9 bases left between them. The CDR3 spans 13 residues. CDR3 protein: CATSRGRQDEQYF. The CDR3 DNA follows: TGTGCCACCAGCAGAGGAAGGCAGGACGAGCAGTACTTC.

This clonotype occurred a few times. Possible read error: a much larger clone is one base away. The chain links TRBV5-1 to TRBJ2-7; 7 bases line up with TRBD1. V was pared by 3 bases and J by 0 bases, with 3 bases of the junction left unmatched. This CDR3 comprises 14 residues. CDR1 is SGHRS and CDR2 is YFSETQ in the germline V gene. CDR3 nucleotides: TGCGCCAGCAGCTGGGGACAGAGCTCCTACGAGCAGTACTTC. As protein: CASSWGQSSYEQYF.

This chain joins TRBV9 and TRBJ2-5, with 12 nucleotides matching TRBD2. Germline assignment: CDR1 SGDLS and CDR2 YYNGEE. The ends lost 0 bases at V and 6 bases at J; junction bases unmatched: 6. The CDR3 is 16 residues long. The DNA of the CDR3 is TGTGCCAGCAGCGTAGGACTAGCGGGGGCCTGGAAGACCCAGTACTTC. It specifies CASSVGLAGAWKTQYF.

This clonotype has only a few counts. The V call is TRBV7-8, the J call TRBJ1-5; 7 positions match TRBD1. V shed 3 bases and J 2 bases; nucleotides not matched to a gene: 7. CDR1 is SGHVS, CDR2 FQNEAQ, per germline. This CDR3 has 16 residues. CDR3 in DNA: TGTGCCAGCAGCTTGGACAGGATGTTGGGCAATCAGCCCCAGCATTTT. Residues: CASSLDRMLGNQPQHF.

Concerning this clonotype itself: A much more abundant neighbour one base away suggests this may be a read error. V is TRBV6-6 and J is TRBJ1-2; D unclear. V was trimmed by 7 bases and J by 2 bases, leaving 14 bases between them. Per germline, CDR1 MNHNY and CDR2 SVGAGI (reference sequence). This CDR3 has 14 amino acids. CDR3 sequence (DNA): TGTGCCAGCATGAACACCGACCTGAACTATGGCTACACCTTC. Translated: CASMNTDLNYGYTF.